The TCR beta chain described here comes from a study of shared T cell receptors in the human thymus. Profiling relied on immunoSEQ multiplex PCR, and the TCRdb table lists in-frame clones only, not all of them. The table records about 660,000 clones, 88% of them present only once. The V and J ends lost 2 bases and 2 bases respectively, with 13 bases between them. This CDR3 contains 16 residues. Germline CDR1 reads MGHRA; CDR2 reads YSYEKL. The same data also contributed to another study, on human thymus T cells. That paper states: Surgeons resected thymus tissue during corrective heart surgery. Gene usage (both V and J) appeared biased in thymic and blood repertoires. Related research has reported that thymic repertoires overlap highly among unrelated individuals.

The sequenced material came from thymocytes. The TCR comes from a boy under two years old with a congenital heart defect. The chain couples TRBV4-1 to TRBJ2-1, with D possibly TRBD2 on 6 matching bases. The CDR3 loop reads CASSQLSGPAYNEQFF. The CDR3 coding sequence is TGCGCCAGCAGCCAACTTAGCGGTCCAGCCTACAATGAGCAGTTCTTC.